The clone carrying this T cell receptor beta chain came up many times. No antigen is known for it. This specimen belongs to a study of T cells in Graves' hyperthyroidism and ophthalmopathy. Points from the study as a whole: Ophthalmopathy was told apart from stable hyperthyroidism by a 13 V-J model. Model-based prediction identified ophthalmopathy a median 6.5 months prior to its onset.

Researchers took RNA transcripts and amplified the TCR beta CDR3 regions from them. TCR CDR3 regions were first amplified by RT-PCR with HTBI primers. MiXCR, applied by TCRdb to the multiplex PCR reads, yields one record per CDR3 protein. The table records 300,000 to 450,000 distinct CDR3 sequences, 18% of them present only once. Clinicians diagnosed patients from clinical symptoms, serum thyroxine and TRAb, thyroid ultrasound and orbital computed tomography. This sample holds PBMCs from roughly 10 ml fresh peripheral blood. Input material: blood. This TCR derives from a man aged 18 to 30 with Graves' ophthalmopathy.

CDR3 amino acids: CASSPGIPGGEQFF. The CDR3 DNA reads TGTGCCAGCAGCCCCGGGATCCCGGGAGGTGAGCAGTTCTTC. The chain links TRBV7-2 to TRBJ2-1, with TRBD2 matching 7 bases. Germline values: CDR1 SGHTA, CDR2 FQGNSA. The V gene end was trimmed by 5 bases and the J gene end by 9 bases; junction bases not matched to a gene: 10. The CDR3 has 14 amino acids.